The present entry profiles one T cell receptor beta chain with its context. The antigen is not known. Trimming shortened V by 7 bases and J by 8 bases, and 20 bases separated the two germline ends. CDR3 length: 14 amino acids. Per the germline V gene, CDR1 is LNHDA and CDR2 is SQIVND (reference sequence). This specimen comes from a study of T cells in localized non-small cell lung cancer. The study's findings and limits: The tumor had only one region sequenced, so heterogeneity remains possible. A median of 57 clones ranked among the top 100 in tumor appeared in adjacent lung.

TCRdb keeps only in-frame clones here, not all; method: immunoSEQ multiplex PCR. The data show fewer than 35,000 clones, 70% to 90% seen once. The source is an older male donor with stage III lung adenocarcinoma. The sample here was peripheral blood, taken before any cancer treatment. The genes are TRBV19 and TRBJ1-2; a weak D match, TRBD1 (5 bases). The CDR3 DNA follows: TGTGCCAGTACCCGGGGAGGAGGGGCGCAAGGCTACACCTTC. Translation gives CASTRGGGAQGYTF.